This T cell receptor beta chain was identified during a study of cytomegalovirus exposure and HLA in healthy donors. The wider study: The 110 or so validation repertoires used a platform that matched the one used for the approximately 670 first-cohort repertoires, as a later analysis reported.

This clone showed up just once. Its antigen is unidentified. Sequencing was performed with immunoSEQ multiplex PCR; in TCRdb, only in-frame clones are kept and a portion is missing. In the table there are approximately 270,000 clones, 90% of which are singletons. Study-wide results and limits: The study labeled more than 150 TCR beta chains cytomegalovirus-associated. The majority of TCR sequences were rare, yet some public TCRs appeared in many donors. The classifier reportedly diagnosed cytomegalovirus status with high sensitivity and specificity.

The source of this sequence is a young woman in good health and CMV-seronegative. Sequencing was performed on PBMCs.

The CDR3 loop reads CASSLDLRGAPKEKLFF. CDR3 nucleotide sequence: TGTGCCAGCAGCTTAGATTTGCGAGGAGCGCCGAAGGAGAAGCTGTTTTTT. The rearrangement uses TRBV7-9 and TRBJ2-2; no firm D call. CDR3 length: 17 amino acids. Trimming removed 1 base from V and 12 bases from J, with 24 bases in between. The germline gives CDR1 SEHNR, CDR2 FQNEAQ (reference sequence).